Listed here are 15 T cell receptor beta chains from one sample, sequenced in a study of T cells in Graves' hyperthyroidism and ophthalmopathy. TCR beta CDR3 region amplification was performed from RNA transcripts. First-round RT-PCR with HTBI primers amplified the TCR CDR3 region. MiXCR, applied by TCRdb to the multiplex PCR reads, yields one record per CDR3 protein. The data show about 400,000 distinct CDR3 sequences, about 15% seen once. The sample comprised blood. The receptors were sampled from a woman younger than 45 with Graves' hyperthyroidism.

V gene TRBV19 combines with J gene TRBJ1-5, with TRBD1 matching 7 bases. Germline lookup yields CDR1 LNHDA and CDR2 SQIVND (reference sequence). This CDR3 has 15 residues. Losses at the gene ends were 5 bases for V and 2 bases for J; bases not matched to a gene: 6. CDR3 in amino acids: CASSSGGLGNQPQHF. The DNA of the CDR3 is TGTGCCAGTAGTTCAGGGGGTCTGGGCAATCAGCCCCAGCATTTT. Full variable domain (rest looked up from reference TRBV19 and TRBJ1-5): DGGITQSPKYLFRKEGQNVTLSCEQNLNHDAMYWYRQDPGQGLRLIYYSQIVNDFQKGDIAEGYSVSREKKESFPLTVTSAQKNPTAFYLCASSSGGLGNQPQHFGDGTRLSIL.

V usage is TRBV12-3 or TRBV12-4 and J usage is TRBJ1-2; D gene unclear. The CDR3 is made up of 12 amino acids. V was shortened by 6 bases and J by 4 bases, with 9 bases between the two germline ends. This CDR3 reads CASSRQSYGYTF. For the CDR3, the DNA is TGTGCCAGCAGCCGCCAGTCCTATGGCTACACCTTC.

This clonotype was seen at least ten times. The CDR3 sequence: CASSTGTSVPEVYTKNIQYF. As DNA, the CDR3 is TGTGCCAGTTCTACCGGGACTAGCGTCCCAGAAGTATATACCAAAAACATTCAGTACTTC. The chain has TRBV19 and TRBJ2-4, with TRBD2 matching over 10 bases. CDR3 length: 20 residues. From germline, CDR1 is LNHDA and CDR2 SQIVND (reference sequence). V gave up 8 bases and J gave up 2 bases; unmatched junction bases: 21.

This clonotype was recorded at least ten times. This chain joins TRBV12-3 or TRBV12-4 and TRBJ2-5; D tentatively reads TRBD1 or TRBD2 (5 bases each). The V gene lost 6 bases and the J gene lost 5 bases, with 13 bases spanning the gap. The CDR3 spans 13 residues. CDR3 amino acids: CASRAAGTETQYF. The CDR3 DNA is TGTGCCAGCAGGGCTGCAGGGACGGAGACCCAGTACTTC.

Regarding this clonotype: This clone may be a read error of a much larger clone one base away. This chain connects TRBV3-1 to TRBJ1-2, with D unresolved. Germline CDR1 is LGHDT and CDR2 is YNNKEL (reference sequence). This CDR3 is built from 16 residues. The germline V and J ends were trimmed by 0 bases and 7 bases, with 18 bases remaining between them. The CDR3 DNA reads TGTGCCAGCAGCCAAGATGGGGTTAGCCCCATTGGTGGCTACACCTTC. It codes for CASSQDGVSPIGGYTF.

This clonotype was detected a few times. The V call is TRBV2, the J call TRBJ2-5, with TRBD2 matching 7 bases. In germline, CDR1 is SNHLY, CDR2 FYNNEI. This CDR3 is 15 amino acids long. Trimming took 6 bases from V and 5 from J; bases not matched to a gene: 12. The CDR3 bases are TGTGCCAGCAGCCGAGGTGGGAGGGCCCTTGAGACCCAGTACTTC. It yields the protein CASSRGGRALETQYF.

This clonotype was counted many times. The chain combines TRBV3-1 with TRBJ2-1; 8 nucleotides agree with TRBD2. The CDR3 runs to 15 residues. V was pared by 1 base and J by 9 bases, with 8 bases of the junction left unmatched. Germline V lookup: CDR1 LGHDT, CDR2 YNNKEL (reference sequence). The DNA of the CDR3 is TGTGCCAGCAGCCAAGGGGGCCTAGCGGGTAGTGAGCAGTTCTTC. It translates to CASSQGGLAGSEQFF.

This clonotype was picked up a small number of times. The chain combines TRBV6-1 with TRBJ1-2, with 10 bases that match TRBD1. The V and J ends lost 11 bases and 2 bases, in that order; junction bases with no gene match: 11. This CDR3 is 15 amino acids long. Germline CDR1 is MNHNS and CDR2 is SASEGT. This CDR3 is CAGNSGTGANYGYTF. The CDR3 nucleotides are TGTGCCGGCAACTCAGGGACAGGGGCCAACTATGGCTACACCTTC.

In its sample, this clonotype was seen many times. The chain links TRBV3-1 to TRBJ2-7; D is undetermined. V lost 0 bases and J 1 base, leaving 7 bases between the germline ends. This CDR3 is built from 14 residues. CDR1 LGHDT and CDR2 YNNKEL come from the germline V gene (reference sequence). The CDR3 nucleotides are TGTGCCAGCAGCCAAGATGCCGGATCCTACGAGCAGTACTTC. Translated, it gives CASSQDAGSYEQYF.

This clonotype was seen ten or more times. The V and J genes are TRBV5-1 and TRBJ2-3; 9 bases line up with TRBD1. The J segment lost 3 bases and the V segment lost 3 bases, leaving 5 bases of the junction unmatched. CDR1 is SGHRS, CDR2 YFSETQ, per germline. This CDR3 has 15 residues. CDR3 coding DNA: TGCGCCAGCAGCTCGACAGGGGGACGAACAGATACGCAGTATTTT. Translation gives CASSSTGGRTDTQYF.

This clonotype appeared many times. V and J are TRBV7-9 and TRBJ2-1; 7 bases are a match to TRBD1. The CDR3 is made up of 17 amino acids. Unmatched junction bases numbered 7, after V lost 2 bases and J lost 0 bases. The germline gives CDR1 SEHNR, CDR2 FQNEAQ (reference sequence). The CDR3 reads CASSLRISGGSYNEQFF. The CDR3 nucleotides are TGTGCCAGCAGCTTAAGAATATCAGGGGGCTCCTACAATGAGCAGTTCTTC.

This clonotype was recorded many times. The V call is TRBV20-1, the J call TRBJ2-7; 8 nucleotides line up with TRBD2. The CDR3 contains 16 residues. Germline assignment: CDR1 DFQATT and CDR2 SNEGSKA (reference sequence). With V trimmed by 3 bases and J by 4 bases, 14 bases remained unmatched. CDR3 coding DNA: TGCAGTGCTAGGGGTGACGGGACTAGAGAACGTTACGAGCAGTACTTC. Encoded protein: CSARGDGTRERYEQYF.

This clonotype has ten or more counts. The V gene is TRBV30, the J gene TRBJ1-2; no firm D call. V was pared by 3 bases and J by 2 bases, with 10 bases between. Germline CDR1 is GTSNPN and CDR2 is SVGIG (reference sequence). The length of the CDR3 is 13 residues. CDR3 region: CAWRAGQNYGYTF. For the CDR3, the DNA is TGTGCCTGGAGGGCCGGGCAAAACTATGGCTACACCTTC.

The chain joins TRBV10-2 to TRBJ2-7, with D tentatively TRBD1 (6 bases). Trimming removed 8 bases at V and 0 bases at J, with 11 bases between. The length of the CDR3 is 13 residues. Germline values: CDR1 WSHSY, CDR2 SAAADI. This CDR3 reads CASGTSSSYEQYF. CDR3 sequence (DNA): TGCGCCAGCGGGACATCGAGCTCCTACGAGCAGTACTTC.

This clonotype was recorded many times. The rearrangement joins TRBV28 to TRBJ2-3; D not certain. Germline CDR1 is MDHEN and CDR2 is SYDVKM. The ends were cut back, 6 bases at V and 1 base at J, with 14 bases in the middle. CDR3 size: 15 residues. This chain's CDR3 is CASSDLQRGTDTQYF. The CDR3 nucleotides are TGTGCCAGCAGCGACTTGCAACGTGGCACAGATACGCAGTATTTT.